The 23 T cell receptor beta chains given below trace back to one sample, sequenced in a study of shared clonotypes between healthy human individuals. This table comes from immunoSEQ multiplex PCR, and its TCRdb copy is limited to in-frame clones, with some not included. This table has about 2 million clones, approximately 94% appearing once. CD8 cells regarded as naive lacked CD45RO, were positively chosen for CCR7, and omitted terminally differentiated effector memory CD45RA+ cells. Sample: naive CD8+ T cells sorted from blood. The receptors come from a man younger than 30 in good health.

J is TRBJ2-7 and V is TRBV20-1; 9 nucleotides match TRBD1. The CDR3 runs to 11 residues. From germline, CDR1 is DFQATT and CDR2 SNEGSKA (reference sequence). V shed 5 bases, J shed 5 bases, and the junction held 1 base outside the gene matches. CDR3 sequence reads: CSARTGDEQYF. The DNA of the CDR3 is TGCAGTGCTCGGACAGGGGACGAGCAGTACTTC.

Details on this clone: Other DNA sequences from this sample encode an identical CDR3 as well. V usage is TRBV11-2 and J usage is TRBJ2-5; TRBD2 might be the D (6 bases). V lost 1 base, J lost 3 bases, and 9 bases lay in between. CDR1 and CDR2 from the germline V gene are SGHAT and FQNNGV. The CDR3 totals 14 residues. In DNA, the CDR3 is TGTGCCAGCAGCTTAGTTTGGGGGGAAGAGACCCAGTACTTC. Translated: CASSLVWGEETQYF.

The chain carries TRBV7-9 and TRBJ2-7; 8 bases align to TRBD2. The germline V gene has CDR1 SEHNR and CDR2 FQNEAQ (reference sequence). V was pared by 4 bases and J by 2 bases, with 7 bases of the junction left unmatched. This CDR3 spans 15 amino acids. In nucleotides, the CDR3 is TGTGCCAGCAGCTCCGAACCGGGACTAGCCTACGAGCAGTACTTC. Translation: CASSSEPGLAYEQYF.

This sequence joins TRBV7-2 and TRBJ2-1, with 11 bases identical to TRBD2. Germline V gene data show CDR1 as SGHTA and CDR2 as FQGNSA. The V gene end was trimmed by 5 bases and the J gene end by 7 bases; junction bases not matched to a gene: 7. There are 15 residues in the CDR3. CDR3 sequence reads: CASSPTSGRSNEQFF. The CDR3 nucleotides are TGTGCCAGCAGCCCCACTAGCGGGAGATCAAATGAGCAGTTCTTC. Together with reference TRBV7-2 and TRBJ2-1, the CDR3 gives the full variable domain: GAGVSQSPSNKVTEKGKDVELRCDPISGHTALYWYRQSLGQGLEFLIYFQGNSAPDKSGLPSDRFSAERTGGSVSTLTIQRTQQEDSAVYLCASSPTSGRSNEQFFGPGTRLTVL.

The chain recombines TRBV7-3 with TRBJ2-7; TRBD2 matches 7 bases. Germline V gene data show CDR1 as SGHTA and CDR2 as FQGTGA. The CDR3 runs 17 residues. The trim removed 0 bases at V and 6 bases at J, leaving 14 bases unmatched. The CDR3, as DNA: TGTGCCAGCAGCTTAACTTTAGAGAGGGCCAGGGAGGGCGAGCAGTACTTC. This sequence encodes CASSLTLERAREGEQYF. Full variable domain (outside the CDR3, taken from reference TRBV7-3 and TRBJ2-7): GAGVSQTPSNKVTEKGKYVELRCDPISGHTALYWYRQSLGQGPEFLIYFQGTGAADDSGLPNDRFFAVRPEGSVSTLKIQRTERGDSAVYLCASSLTLERAREGEQYFGPGTRLTVT.

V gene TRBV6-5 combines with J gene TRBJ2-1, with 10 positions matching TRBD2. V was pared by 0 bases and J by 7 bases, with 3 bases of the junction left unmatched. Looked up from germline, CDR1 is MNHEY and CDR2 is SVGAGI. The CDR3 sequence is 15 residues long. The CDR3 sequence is CASSYSSSGGNEQFF. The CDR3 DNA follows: TGTGCCAGCAGTTACTCTTCTAGCGGGGGTAATGAGCAGTTCTTC.

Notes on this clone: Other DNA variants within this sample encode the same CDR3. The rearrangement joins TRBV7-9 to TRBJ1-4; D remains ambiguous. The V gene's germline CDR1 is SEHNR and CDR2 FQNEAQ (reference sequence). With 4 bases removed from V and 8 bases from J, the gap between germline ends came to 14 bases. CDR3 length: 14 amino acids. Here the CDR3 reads CASSSAGTEEKLFF. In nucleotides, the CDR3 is TGTGCCAGCAGCTCCGCAGGTACAGAGGAAAAACTGTTTTTT.

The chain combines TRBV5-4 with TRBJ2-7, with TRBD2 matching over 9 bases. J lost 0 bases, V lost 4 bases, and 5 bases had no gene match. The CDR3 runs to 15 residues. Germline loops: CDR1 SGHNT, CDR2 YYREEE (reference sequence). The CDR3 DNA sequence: TGTGCCAGCAGCGGTAGCGGGGGCCTCTCCTACGAGCAGTACTTC. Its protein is CASSGSGGLSYEQYF.

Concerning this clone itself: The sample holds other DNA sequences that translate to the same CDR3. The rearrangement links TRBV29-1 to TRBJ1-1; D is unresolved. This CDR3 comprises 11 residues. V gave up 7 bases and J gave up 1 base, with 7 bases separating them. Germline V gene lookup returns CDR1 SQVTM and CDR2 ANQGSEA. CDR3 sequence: CSGTENTEAFF. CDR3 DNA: TGCAGCGGGACTGAGAACACTGAAGCTTTCTTT.

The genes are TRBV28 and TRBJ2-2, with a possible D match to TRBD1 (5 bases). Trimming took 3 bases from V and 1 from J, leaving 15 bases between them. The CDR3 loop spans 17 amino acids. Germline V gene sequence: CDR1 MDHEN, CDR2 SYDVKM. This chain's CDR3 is CASSFQPAQGNTGELFF. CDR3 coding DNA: TGTGCCAGCAGTTTCCAACCGGCGCAGGGGAACACCGGGGAGCTGTTTTTT.

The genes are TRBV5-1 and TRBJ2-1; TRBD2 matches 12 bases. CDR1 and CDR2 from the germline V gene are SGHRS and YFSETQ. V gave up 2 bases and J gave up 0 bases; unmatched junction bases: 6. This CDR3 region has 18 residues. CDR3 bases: TGCGCCAGCAGCTTTAGACTAGCGGGGGCCAGCTCCTACAATGAGCAGTTCTTC. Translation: CASSFRLAGASSYNEQFF.

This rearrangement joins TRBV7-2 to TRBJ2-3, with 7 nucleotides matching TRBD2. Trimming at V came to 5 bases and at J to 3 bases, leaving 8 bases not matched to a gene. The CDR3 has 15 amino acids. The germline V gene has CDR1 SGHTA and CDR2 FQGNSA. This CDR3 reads CASSARTSITDTQYF. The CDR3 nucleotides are TGTGCCAGCAGCGCGAGGACTAGTATAACAGATACGCAGTATTTT.

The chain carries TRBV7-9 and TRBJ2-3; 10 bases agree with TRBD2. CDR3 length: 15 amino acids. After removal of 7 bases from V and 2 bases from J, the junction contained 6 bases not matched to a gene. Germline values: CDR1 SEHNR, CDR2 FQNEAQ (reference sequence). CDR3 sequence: CASTPLAGLTDTQYF. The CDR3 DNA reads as TGTGCCAGCACCCCACTAGCGGGACTCACAGATACGCAGTATTTT. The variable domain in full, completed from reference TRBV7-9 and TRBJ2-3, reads DTGVSQNPRHKITKRGQNVTFRCDPISEHNRLYWYRQTLGQGPEFLTYFQNEAQLEKSRLLSDRFSAERPKGSFSTLEIQRTEQGDSAMYLCASTPLAGLTDTQYFGPGTRLTVL.

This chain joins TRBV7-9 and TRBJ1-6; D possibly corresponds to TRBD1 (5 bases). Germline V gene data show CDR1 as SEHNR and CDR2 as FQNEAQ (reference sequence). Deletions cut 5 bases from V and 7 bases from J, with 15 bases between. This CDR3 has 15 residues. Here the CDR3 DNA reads TGTGCCAGCAGCCCCAGTAGGGGAGTAAATTCACCCCTCCACTTT. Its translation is CASSPSRGVNSPLHF.

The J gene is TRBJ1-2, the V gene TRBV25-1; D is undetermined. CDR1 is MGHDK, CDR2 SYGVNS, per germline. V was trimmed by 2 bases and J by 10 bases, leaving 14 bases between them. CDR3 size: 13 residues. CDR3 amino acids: CASSEPMTENYTF. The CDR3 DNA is TGTGCCAGCAGTGAACCTATGACGGAAAACTACACCTTC.

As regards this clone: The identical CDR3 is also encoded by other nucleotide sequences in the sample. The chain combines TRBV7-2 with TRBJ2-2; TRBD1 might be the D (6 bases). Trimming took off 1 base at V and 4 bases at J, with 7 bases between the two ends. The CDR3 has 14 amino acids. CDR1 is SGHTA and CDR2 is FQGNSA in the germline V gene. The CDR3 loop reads CASSLVGGTGELFF. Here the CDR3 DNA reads TGTGCCAGCAGCTTAGTAGGGGGCACCGGGGAGCTGTTTTTT.

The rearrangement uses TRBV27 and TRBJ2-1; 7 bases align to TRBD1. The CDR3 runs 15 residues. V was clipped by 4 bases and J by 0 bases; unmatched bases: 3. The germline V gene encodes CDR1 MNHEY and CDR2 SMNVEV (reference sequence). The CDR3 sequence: CASSWGQSSYNEQFF. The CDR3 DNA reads TGTGCCAGCAGTTGGGGACAGAGCTCCTACAATGAGCAGTTCTTC.

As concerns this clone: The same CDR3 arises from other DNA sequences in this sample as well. The CDR3 sequence: CASSLAGYEQYF. The CDR3 DNA reads as TGTGCCAGCAGTTTAGCGGGTTACGAGCAGTACTTC. This chain links TRBV28 with TRBJ2-7; D is possibly TRBD2 (5 bases). This CDR3 region has 12 residues. Trimming removed 2 bases at V and 4 bases at J, with 6 bases between. Germline values: CDR1 MDHEN, CDR2 SYDVKM.

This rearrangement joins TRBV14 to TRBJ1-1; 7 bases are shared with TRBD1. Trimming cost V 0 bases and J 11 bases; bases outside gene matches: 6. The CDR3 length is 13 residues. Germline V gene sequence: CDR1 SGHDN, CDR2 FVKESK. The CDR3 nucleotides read TGTGCCAGCAGCCAAGATAACAGGGGAGAGGCTTTCTTT. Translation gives CASSQDNRGEAFF.

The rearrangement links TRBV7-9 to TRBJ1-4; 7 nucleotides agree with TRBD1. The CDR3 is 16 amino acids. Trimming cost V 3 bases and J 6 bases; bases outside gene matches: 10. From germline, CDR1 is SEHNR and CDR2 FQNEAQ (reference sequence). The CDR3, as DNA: TGTGCCAGCAGCTTCGAGGACAGGTGGGAGTATGAAAAACTGTTTTTT. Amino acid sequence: CASSFEDRWEYEKLFF.

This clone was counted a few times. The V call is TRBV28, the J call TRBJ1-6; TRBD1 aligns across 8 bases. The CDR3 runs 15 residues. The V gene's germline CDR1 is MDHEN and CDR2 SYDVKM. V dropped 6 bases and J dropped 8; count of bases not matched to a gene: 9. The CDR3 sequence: CASRPSTGVHSPLHF. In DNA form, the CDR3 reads TGTGCCAGCAGACCCTCGACAGGGGTTCATTCACCCCTCCACTTT.

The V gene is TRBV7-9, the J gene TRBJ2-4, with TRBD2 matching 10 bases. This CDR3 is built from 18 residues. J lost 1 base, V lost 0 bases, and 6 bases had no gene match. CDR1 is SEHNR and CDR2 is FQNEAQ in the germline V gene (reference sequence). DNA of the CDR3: TGTGCCAGCAGCTTAGCCGCTAGCGGGAGTGGGGCCAAAAACATTCAGTACTTC. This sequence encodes CASSLAASGSGAKNIQYF.

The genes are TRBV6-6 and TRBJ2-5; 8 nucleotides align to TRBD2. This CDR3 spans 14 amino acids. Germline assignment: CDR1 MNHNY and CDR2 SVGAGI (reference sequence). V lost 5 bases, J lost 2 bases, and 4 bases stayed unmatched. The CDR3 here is CASSILAVQETQYF. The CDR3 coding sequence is TGTGCCAGCAGTATACTAGCGGTGCAAGAGACCCAGTACTTC.